One and the same sample provided the 2 T cell receptor beta chains below, sequenced in a study of blood T cells in healthy people across ages. A second PCR, run for about 7 to 11 cycles, used a sample-barcoded 5' primer plus a J-beta primer mix. TCRdb passed the 5' RACE reads through MiXCR, listing each CDR3 protein once. The data contain roughly 1 million distinct CDR3 sequences, roughly 24% of them seen just once; the ten biggest clones take up about 0.69%. These data were also filed under a second study, of T cells of mothers and their children.

Sequencing input: blood. These TCRs come from a girl aged 2 to 10 in good health.

The DNA for the CDR3 is TGCAGTGCAGACGACAGGGGAGCAACTAATGAAAAACTGTTTTTT. It is translated as CSADDRGATNEKLFF. The rearrangement links TRBV20-1 to TRBJ1-4; 8 bases match TRBD1. CDR3 length: 15 amino acids. The trim removed 6 bases at V and 0 bases at J, leaving 6 bases unmatched. Germline V gene sequence: CDR1 DFQATT, CDR2 SNEGSKA (reference sequence).

This clonotype was counted a few times. At one boundary the junction diverges from the germline segment, which might be a read error. This chain connects TRBV7-8 to TRBJ2-7; D could derive from TRBD1 or TRBD2 (5 bases each). CDR3 length equals 16 residues. Germline V gene lookup returns CDR1 SGHVS and CDR2 FQNEAQ. The CDR3 DNA is TGTACCAGCAGCCCCGCTTACCGGGACGGCGACTACGAGCAGTACTTC. This translates into CTSSPAYRDGDYEQYF.